This T cell receptor beta chain comes out of a study of T cell repertoires in cytomegalovirus infection. The wider study: Shared public TCR beta signatures pointed to both CMV infection and a matching HLA type. General study findings and limits: Identification of carriers of CMV plus the relevant HLA was performed using cumulative public TCR beta family frequency. The ex vivo response showed dominance by HLA-C-restricted CMV-specific TCR beta clonotypes.

Germline assignment: CDR1 SNHLY and CDR2 FYNNEI. Trimming shortened V by 6 bases and J by 2 bases, and 13 bases separated the two germline ends. CDR3 size: 14 residues. This clonotype has a handful of counts. Antigen specificity is unknown. MiXCR, applied by TCRdb to the reads, yields one record per CDR3 protein. The repertoire holds around 490,000 distinct CDR3 sequences, with approximately 26% as singletons. The chain links TRBV2 to TRBJ2-5, with D perhaps matching TRBD1 (5 bases). The receptor's source is a human donor in good health (CMV status not recorded). Some clones in this sample may be carry-over from other donors' samples. Sequencing was done on a sample of PBMCs. The DNA of the CDR3 is TGTGCCAGCAGGCCCCGGACAAGACAAGAGACCCAGTACTTC. Protein: CASRPRTRQETQYF.